This T cell receptor beta chain originates from a study of blood T cell repertoires in COVID-19. Study information: COVID-19 samples from acute and convalescent phases originated in the United States, Italy and Spain. T cells, B-cell-depleted T cells, or PBMCs provided the cDNA or gDNA that served as material.

The method was immunoSEQ multiplex PCR; TCRdb's version includes in-frame clones alone and lacks a portion of them. The sample contains 68,000 or so clones, over 75% of which appear only once. The J segment lost 10 bases and the V segment lost 0 bases, leaving 4 bases of the junction unmatched. The germline V gene has CDR1 MNHEY and CDR2 SVGAGI. The CDR3 is made up of 15 amino acids. The chain uses TRBV6-5 and TRBJ1-6, with 9 bases matching TRBD1. The sequence derives from a man aged 40-49 years with COVID-19, enrolled during active disease. The sample taken for sequencing was peripheral blood. The CDR3 DNA sequence: TGTGCCAGCAGTTACTCAGGACAGGGGATCTCACCCCTCCACTTT. Its translation: CASSYSGQGISPLHF.